What follows are 17 T cell receptor beta chains derived from one specimen sequenced in a study of cytomegalovirus exposure and HLA in healthy donors. Method: immunoSEQ multiplex PCR; TCRdb's copy keeps in-frame clones and lacks some. The sample contains roughly 140,000 clones, 88% of which appear only once. The material sequenced was PBMCs. Receptors were obtained from a young woman in good health and CMV-seropositive.

The chain uses TRBV11-3 and TRBJ2-7; tentatively, D is TRBD1 (6 bases). The V gene's germline CDR1 is SGHNT and CDR2 YENEEA. Trimming removed 1 base from V and 5 bases from J, with 6 bases in between. The CDR3 is made up of 12 amino acids. In DNA, the CDR3 is TGTGCCAGCAGCTTAGGACAGGACGAGCAGTACTTC. It translates to CASSLGQDEQYF.

V and J are TRBV19 and TRBJ2-2, with 8 bases that match TRBD2. Germline V gene sequence: CDR1 LNHDA, CDR2 SQIVND (reference sequence). The CDR3 totals 15 residues. V shed 6 bases and J 5 bases; nucleotides not matched to a gene: 8. CDR3 sequence (DNA): TGTGCCAGTAGCCTACTCCCTAGCGGGACCGGGGAGCTGTTTTTT. Translation: CASSLLPSGTGELFF. Full variable domain (remainder filled in from reference TRBV19 and TRBJ2-2): DGGITQSPKYLFRKEGQNVTLSCEQNLNHDAMYWYRQDPGQGLRLIYYSQIVNDFQKGDIAEGYSVSREKKESFPLTVTSAQKNPTAFYLCASSLLPSGTGELFFGEGSRLTVL.

This rearrangement joins TRBV7-3 to TRBJ2-2, with a tentative D call TRBD1 (6 bases). V dropped 6 bases and J dropped 0 bases, with 8 bases sitting between them. Germline-derived CDR1 and CDR2 are SGHTA and FQGTGA. This CDR3 has 14 amino acids. The CDR3 sequence is CASRRGTNTGELFF. The CDR3 DNA is TGTGCCAGCAGAAGGGGGACGAACACCGGGGAGCTGTTTTTT. Filled out from reference TRBV7-3 and TRBJ2-2, the complete variable domain reads GAGVSQTPSNKVTEKGKYVELRCDPISGHTALYWYRQSLGQGPEFLIYFQGTGAADDSGLPNDRFFAVRPEGSVSTLKIQRTERGDSAVYLCASRRGTNTGELFFGEGSRLTVL.

CDR3 bases: TGTGCCAGCAGTTCTTGGGGGGACGCGAACACCGGGGAGCTGTTTTTT. It translates to CASSSWGDANTGELFF. The rearrangement links TRBV28 to TRBJ2-2, with D maybe TRBD2 (6 bases). The V and J ends lost 4 bases and 0 bases respectively, with 12 bases between them. The CDR3 runs 16 residues. Looked up from germline, CDR1 is MDHEN and CDR2 is SYDVKM.

The chain recombines TRBV28 with TRBJ1-2; TRBD1 aligns across 8 bases. Germline assignment: CDR1 MDHEN and CDR2 SYDVKM. J lost 5 bases, V lost 4 bases, and 6 bases had no gene match. The CDR3 has 14 amino acids. The CDR3 DNA reads as TGTGCCAGCAGTTCCGGACAGGGAAGTTATGGCTACACCTTC. It translates to CASSSGQGSYGYTF.

This clone has only one observation. The rearrangement joins TRBV5-1 to TRBJ2-3; a possible D gene is TRBD1 (5 bases). Germline values: CDR1 SGHRS, CDR2 YFSETQ. The germline V and J ends were trimmed by 0 bases and 2 bases, with 10 bases remaining between them. The CDR3 extends over 15 amino acids. The CDR3 loop is CASSLVQAYTDTQYF. CDR3 in DNA: TGCGCCAGCAGCTTGGTACAGGCTTACACAGATACGCAGTATTTT.

The genes are TRBV6-1 and TRBJ2-4, with 11 bases lining up with TRBD2. Per germline, CDR1 MNHNS and CDR2 SASEGT. With 0 bases clipped from V and 14 bases from J, the junction kept 15 bases outside the gene matches. The CDR3 sequence is 17 residues long. As DNA, the CDR3 is TGTGCCAGCAGTGAAGCAGGGGCCAACTTAGCGGGAGGGCCGGAGTACTTC. Translating gives CASSEAGANLAGGPEYF.

The rearrangement joins TRBV7-6 to TRBJ1-5, with 10 bases matching TRBD1. Germline V gene sequence: CDR1 SGHVS, CDR2 FNYEAQ. This CDR3 comprises 17 residues. Trimming took 6 bases from V and 0 from J; bases not matched to a gene: 8. The CDR3 spells CASSWPGQGHSNQPQHF. As DNA, the CDR3 is TGTGCCAGCAGTTGGCCGGGACAGGGGCATAGCAATCAGCCCCAGCATTTT.

The chain joins TRBV11-3 to TRBJ2-1, with 11 positions matching TRBD1. With V trimmed by 1 base and J by 5 bases, 1 base remained unmatched. CDR1 and CDR2 from the germline V gene are SGHNT and YENEEA. This CDR3 region has 15 residues. CDR3 in amino acids: CASSLGTGGHNEQFF. For the CDR3, the DNA is TGTGCCAGCAGCTTAGGGACAGGGGGCCACAATGAGCAGTTCTTC.

The chain is built from TRBV7-3 and TRBJ2-5; the match to TRBD2 covers 10 bases. Germline V gene data show CDR1 as SGHTA and CDR2 as FQGTGA. With 5 bases clipped from V and 4 bases from J, the junction kept 4 bases outside the gene matches. The CDR3 sequence is 14 residues long. The CDR3 DNA reads TGTGCCAGCAGCCCGGGACTAGCGTCAGAGACCCAGTACTTC. Translation gives CASSPGLASETQYF.

V gene TRBV9 combines with J gene TRBJ2-1; no clear D. The V gene's germline CDR1 is SGDLS and CDR2 YYNGEE. V was cut by 0 bases and J by 0 bases, with 13 bases left in between. The CDR3 is made up of 17 amino acids. CDR3: CASSVVSRPSSYNEQFF. The CDR3 nucleotides are TGTGCCAGCAGCGTAGTTTCCCGCCCCAGCTCCTACAATGAGCAGTTCTTC.

The chain couples TRBV7-3 to TRBJ2-3; 13 bases align to TRBD2. This CDR3 is 16 amino acids long. Germline V gives CDR1 SGHTA, CDR2 FQGTGA. With 5 bases clipped from V and 4 bases from J, the junction kept 6 bases outside the gene matches. CDR3 DNA sequence: TGTGCCAGCAGCGAAGGGACTAGCGGGGCGGCAGATACGCAGTATTTT. Its protein is CASSEGTSGAADTQYF.

The chain is built from TRBV29-1 and TRBJ1-5; the D is unclear. Germline values: CDR1 SQVTM, CDR2 ANQGSEA. Trimming stripped 7 bases from V and 0 bases from J, with 22 bases between. The CDR3 is 17 residues long. The CDR3 DNA sequence: TGCAGCGCCCCTTTAGTCCCGAGGGTAGATAGCAATCAGCCCCAGCATTTT. Translation gives CSAPLVPRVDSNQPQHF.

The table lists this clone with a few counts. The chain links TRBV28 to TRBJ1-5, with D uncertain. The CDR3 extends over 12 amino acids. CDR1 MDHEN and CDR2 SYDVKM come from the germline V gene. Trimming cost V 7 bases and J 5 bases, with 9 bases left between them. The CDR3 region is CASMAADQPQHF. The CDR3 DNA follows: TGTGCCAGCATGGCGGCCGATCAGCCCCAGCATTTT.

The chain carries TRBV4-2 and TRBJ1-5; no clear D. This CDR3 comprises 14 residues. V gave up 1 base and J gave up 4 bases, with 8 bases separating them. Germline lookup yields CDR1 LGHNA and CDR2 YNFKEQ. CDR3 in amino acids: CASSQGRENQPQHF. CDR3 nucleotide sequence: TGTGCCAGCAGCCAAGGGCGGGAAAATCAGCCCCAGCATTTT.

This clone appeared a single time. J is TRBJ1-2 and V is TRBV28; D not certain. With 7 bases removed from V and 4 bases from J, the gap between germline ends came to 10 bases. Germline CDR1 and CDR2: MDHEN and SYDVKM. The CDR3 is made up of 12 amino acids. CDR3 sequence (DNA): TGTGCCAGCACTCCGAGAAGCTATGGCTACACCTTC. It encodes CASTPRSYGYTF.

This clone was detected a few times. This rearrangement joins TRBV9 to TRBJ2-7, with 8 positions matching TRBD2. Per germline, CDR1 SGDLS and CDR2 YYNGEE. J was trimmed by 2 bases and V by 4 bases; bases with no gene match: 8. There are 15 residues in the CDR3. The CDR3 spells CASSPNVAGTYEQYF. CDR3 bases: TGTGCCAGCAGCCCCAACGTAGCGGGAACCTACGAGCAGTACTTC. Variable domain in full (rest from reference TRBV9 and TRBJ2-7): DSGVTQTPKHLITATGQRVTLRCSPRSGDLSVYWYQQSLDQGLQFLIQYYNGEERAKGNILERFSAQQFPDLHSELNLSSLELGDSALYFCASSPNVAGTYEQYFGPGTRLTVT.